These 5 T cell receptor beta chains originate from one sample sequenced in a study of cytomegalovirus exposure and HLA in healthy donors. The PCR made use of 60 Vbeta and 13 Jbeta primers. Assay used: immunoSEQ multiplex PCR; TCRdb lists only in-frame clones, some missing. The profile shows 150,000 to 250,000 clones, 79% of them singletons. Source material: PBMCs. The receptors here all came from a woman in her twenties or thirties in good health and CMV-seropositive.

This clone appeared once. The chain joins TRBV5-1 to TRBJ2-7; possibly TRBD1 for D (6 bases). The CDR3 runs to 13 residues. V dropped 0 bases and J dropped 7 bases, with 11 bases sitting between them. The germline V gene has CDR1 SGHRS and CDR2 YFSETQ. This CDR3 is CASSLELGAEQYF. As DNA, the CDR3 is TGCGCCAGCAGCTTGGAGCTGGGGGCAGAGCAGTACTTC.

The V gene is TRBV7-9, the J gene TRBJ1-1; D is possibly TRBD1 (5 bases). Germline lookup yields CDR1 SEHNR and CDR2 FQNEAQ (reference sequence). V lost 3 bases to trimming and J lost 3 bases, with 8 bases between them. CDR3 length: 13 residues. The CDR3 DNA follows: TGTGCCAGCAGCTTTAGCAGGGACACTGAAGCTTTCTTT. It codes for CASSFSRDTEAFF.

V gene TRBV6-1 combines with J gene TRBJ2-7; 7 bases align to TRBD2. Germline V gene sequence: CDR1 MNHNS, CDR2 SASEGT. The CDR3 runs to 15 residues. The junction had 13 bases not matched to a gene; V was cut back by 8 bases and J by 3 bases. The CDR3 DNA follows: TGTGCCAGCCGGAATTGGGGAGGGCTCCTCTACGAGCAGTACTTC. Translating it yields CASRNWGGLLYEQYF.

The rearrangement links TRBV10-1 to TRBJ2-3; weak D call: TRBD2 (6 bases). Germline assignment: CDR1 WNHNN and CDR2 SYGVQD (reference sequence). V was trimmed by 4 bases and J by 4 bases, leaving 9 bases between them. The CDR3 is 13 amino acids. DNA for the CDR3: TGCGCCAGCAGTGTCGGGAGAGCAGATACGCAGTATTTT. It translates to CASSVGRADTQYF.

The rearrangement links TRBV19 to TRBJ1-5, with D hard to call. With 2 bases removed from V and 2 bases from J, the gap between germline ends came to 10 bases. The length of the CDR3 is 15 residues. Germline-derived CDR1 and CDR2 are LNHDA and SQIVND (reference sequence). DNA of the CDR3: TGTGCCAGTAGTATACGGGGAATTGGCAATCAGCCCCAGCATTTT. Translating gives CASSIRGIGNQPQHF. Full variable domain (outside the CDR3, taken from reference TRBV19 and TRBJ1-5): DGGITQSPKYLFRKEGQNVTLSCEQNLNHDAMYWYRQDPGQGLRLIYYSQIVNDFQKGDIAEGYSVSREKKESFPLTVTSAQKNPTAFYLCASSIRGIGNQPQHFGDGTRLSIL.